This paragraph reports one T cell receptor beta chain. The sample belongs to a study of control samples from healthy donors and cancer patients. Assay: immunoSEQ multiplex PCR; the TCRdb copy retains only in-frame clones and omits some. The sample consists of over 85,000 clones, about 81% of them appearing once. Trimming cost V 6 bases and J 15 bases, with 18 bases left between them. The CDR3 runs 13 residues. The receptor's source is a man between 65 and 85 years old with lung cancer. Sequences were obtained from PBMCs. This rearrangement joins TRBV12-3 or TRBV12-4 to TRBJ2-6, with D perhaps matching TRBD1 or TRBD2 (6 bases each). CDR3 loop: CASSPLVRGGLTF. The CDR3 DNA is TGTGCCAGCAGCCCCCTCGTCAGGGGAGGCCTGACTTTC.